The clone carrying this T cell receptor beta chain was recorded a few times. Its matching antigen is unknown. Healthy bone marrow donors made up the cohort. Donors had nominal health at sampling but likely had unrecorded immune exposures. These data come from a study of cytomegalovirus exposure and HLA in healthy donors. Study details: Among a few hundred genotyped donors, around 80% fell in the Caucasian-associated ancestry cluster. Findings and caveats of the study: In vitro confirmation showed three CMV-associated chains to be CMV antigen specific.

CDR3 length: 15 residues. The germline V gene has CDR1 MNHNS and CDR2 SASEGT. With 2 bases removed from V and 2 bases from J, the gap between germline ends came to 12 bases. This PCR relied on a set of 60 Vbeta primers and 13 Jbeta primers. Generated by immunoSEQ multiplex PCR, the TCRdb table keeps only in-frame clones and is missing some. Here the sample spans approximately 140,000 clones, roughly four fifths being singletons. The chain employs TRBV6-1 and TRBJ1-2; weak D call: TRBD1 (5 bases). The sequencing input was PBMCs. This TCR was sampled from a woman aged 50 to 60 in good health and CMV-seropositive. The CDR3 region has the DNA TGTGCCAGCAGTGAAAATGGGGCACTGAACTATGGCTACACCTTC. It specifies CASSENGALNYGYTF.